Detailed here is one T cell receptor beta chain. The sample is drawn from a study of T cell responses to AZD1222 COVID-19 vaccine. CDR1 ENHRY and CDR2 SYGVKD come from the germline V gene. CDR3 length equals 14 residues. Between the trimmed V and J ends, which lost 4 bases and 0 bases, there was a span of 9 bases. Generated by immunoSEQ multiplex PCR, the TCRdb table keeps only in-frame clones and is missing some. The sample lists fewer than 110,000 clones; more than 80% were seen once. This clonotype was obtained from an adult in good health. The gene calls are TRBV10-3 and TRBJ1-1; the D gene is possibly TRBD1 (5 bases). Sequencing used peripheral blood, obtained on day 0 of AZD1222 vaccination. This chain's CDR3 is CAISVQGLNTEAFF. For the CDR3, the DNA is TGTGCCATCAGTGTCCAGGGTCTGAACACTGAAGCTTTCTTT.